A single T cell receptor (beta chain) is shown here with its context. What antigen it recognizes has not been identified. No base quality values were provided; no much bigger clone lies one nucleotide off. Library preparation was by the immunoSEQ multiplex PCR assay. The table comes from immuneACCESS by way of TCRdb, which keeps in-frame sequences with V and J called. Part of the clones is missing from these tables; in studies checked, under half for an unresolved V gene and the rest for unknown reasons. The sample table lists about 32,000 clones, approximately 89% of them with a count of one. Jointly, the top ten make up approximately 5% of the sample. The source of the sample is a study of T cell changes during pregnancy in multiple sclerosis (dated by TCRdb to the late 2010s). In the study overall: The study examined how the T cell repertoire changed over the course of pregnancy in women with multiple sclerosis.

Measured from the cysteine to the phenylalanine, the CDR3 is 14 residues long. Only the CDR3 region is kept as DNA, spanning 42 bases read in frame from base 1. The trim is 5 bases for V and 6 bases for J, with a gap of 17 bases between the germline ends. Sequences MNHEY (CDR1) and SVGAGI (CDR2) are obtained from the germline V gene. This specimen was CD8+ T cells from peripheral blood mononuclear cells, taken in the first trimester of pregnancy. The chain was built from TRBV6-5 and TRBJ2-7, and possibly TRBD2, on 6 matching bases. The clonotype was recovered from a female donor with multiple sclerosis, enrolled in a pregnancy study. The sequenced DNA: TGTGCCAGCAGTCCCCTCGGGGCGGGGCGCGAGCAGTACTTC. This translates into CASSPLGAGREQYF.